Listed below are T cell receptor beta chains from one sample, sequenced in a study of blood T cell repertoires in COVID-19. This table comes from immunoSEQ multiplex PCR, and its TCRdb copy is limited to in-frame clones, with some not included. The table has 150,000 to 200,000 clones, about 88% seen once. The sample was peripheral blood. The receptors were sampled from a man aged 50 to 59 who had recovered from COVID-19. CDR3s include the opening cysteine and the closing phenylalanine or tryptophan. Fields, in order: clone size, D gene, V gene, J gene, CDR3 protein, CDR3 DNA. A D gene is named only where the DNA matches it firmly. Rows give clone size only sometimes, using once, few, many, or a class for an expanded clone.

clone size: .
D gene: TRBD1
V gene: TRBV9
J gene: TRBJ2-2
CDR3 protein: CASSVTGFTGELFF
CDR3 DNA: TGTGCCAGCAGCGTGACAGGGTTCACCGGGGAGCTGTTTTTT

clone size: few
D gene: .
V gene: TRBV7-3
J gene: TRBJ1-1
CDR3 protein: CASSLTERTEAFF
CDR3 DNA: TGTGCCAGCAGCTTAACCGAGAGGACTGAAGCTTTCTTT

clone size: .
D gene: .
V gene: TRBV19
J gene: TRBJ1-2
CDR3 protein: CASSISANYGYTF
CDR3 DNA: TGTGCCAGTAGTATCAGTGCTAACTATGGCTACACCTTC

clone size: .
D gene: .
V gene: TRBV6-5
J gene: TRBJ2-3
CDR3 protein: CASSSRVRGSTDTQYF
CDR3 DNA: TGTGCCAGCAGTTCCAGGGTCCGCGGAAGCACAGATACGCAGTATTTT

clone size: .
D gene: TRBD1
V gene: TRBV2
J gene: TRBJ1-2
CDR3 protein: CASRLNRGNDGYTF
CDR3 DNA: TGTGCCAGCAGATTGAACAGGGGAAACGATGGCTACACCTTC

clone size: .
D gene: .
V gene: TRBV7-2
J gene: TRBJ2-3
CDR3 protein: CASTLATRGDTQYF
CDR3 DNA: TGTGCCAGCACCTTAGCGACGCGGGGAGATACGCAGTATTTT

clone size: .
D gene: TRBD1
V gene: TRBV5-1
J gene: TRBJ1-1
CDR3 protein: CASSFPDRVNTEAFF
CDR3 DNA: TGCGCCAGCAGCTTCCCGGACAGGGTGAACACTGAAGCTTTCTTT

clone size: .
D gene: TRBD2
V gene: TRBV2
J gene: TRBJ2-2
CDR3 protein: CASSEGLVPGELFF
CDR3 DNA: TGTGCCAGCAGTGAGGGACTAGTTCCCGGGGAGCTGTTTTTT

clone size: .
D gene: .
V gene: TRBV28
J gene: TRBJ1-2
CDR3 protein: CASSLGGEPNGYTF
CDR3 DNA: TGTGCCAGCAGTTTAGGGGGGGAGCCAAATGGCTACACCTTC

clone size: .
D gene: .
V gene: TRBV29-1
J gene: TRBJ2-2
CDR3 protein: CSQYGGGGRGAVF
CDR3 DNA: TGCAGCCAATACGGAGGGGGCGGCCGGGGAGCTGTTTTT

clone size: .
D gene: .
V gene: TRBV7-2
J gene: TRBJ1-1
CDR3 protein: CASSFMTDNTEAFF
CDR3 DNA: TGTGCCAGCAGCTTTATGACAGATAACACTGAAGCTTTCTTT

clone size: .
D gene: .
V gene: TRBV10-3
J gene: TRBJ1-4
CDR3 protein: CAISEGATNEKLFF
CDR3 DNA: TGTGCCATCAGTGAAGGGGCAACTAATGAAAAACTGTTTTTT

clone size: .
D gene: .
V gene: TRBV4-1
J gene: TRBJ1-6
CDR3 protein: CASSQGGQAYNSPLHF
CDR3 DNA: TGCGCCAGCAGCCAAGGTGGGCAGGCCTATAATTCACCCCTCCACTTT

clone size: .
D gene: .
V gene: TRBV7-3
J gene: TRBJ2-3
CDR3 protein: CASSLTPGSSTDTQYF
CDR3 DNA: TGTGCCAGCAGCTTAACCCCCGGGTCCTCCACAGATACGCAGTATTTT

clone size: .
D gene: .
V gene: TRBV9
J gene: TRBJ2-7
CDR3 protein: CASSVDVKRYEQYF
CDR3 DNA: TGTGCCAGCAGCGTAGATGTCAAGCGCTACGAGCAGTACTTC

clone size: .
D gene: .
V gene: TRBV10-3
J gene: TRBJ1-1
CDR3 protein: CATRVGNTEAFF
CDR3 DNA: TGTGCCACCCGGGTAGGAAACACTGAAGCTTTCTTT

clone size: .
D gene: .
V gene: TRBV6-4
J gene: TRBJ1-1
CDR3 protein: CASSDSGRGNTEAFF
CDR3 DNA: TGTGCCAGCAGTGACTCGGGTAGGGGGAACACTGAAGCTTTCTTT

clone size: .
D gene: TRBD2
V gene: TRBV7-2
J gene: TRBJ2-3
CDR3 protein: CASSLVTSGGGYTDTQYF
CDR3 DNA: TGTGCCAGCAGCTTAGTAACTAGCGGGGGGGGATACACAGATACGCAGTATTTT

clone size: .
D gene: .
V gene: TRBV24-1
J gene: TRBJ2-3
CDR3 protein: CATRDGGQTDTQYF
CDR3 DNA: TGTGCCACCCGTGATGGAGGGCAAACAGATACGCAGTATTTT

clone size: .
D gene: .
V gene: TRBV12-5
J gene: TRBJ2-3
CDR3 protein: CASGLGLQAEEQYF
CDR3 DNA: TGTGCTAGTGGTTTGGGCCTACAAGCGGAGGAGCAGTATTTT

clone size: .
D gene: .
V gene: TRBV27
J gene: TRBJ1-2
CDR3 protein: CASSFWGDRGYGYTF
CDR3 DNA: TGTGCCAGCAGTTTTTGGGGGGATCGGGGCTATGGCTACACCTTC

clone size: .
D gene: .
V gene: TRBV7-2
J gene: TRBJ1-6
CDR3 protein: CATTWGGHSPLHF
CDR3 DNA: TGTGCCACAACCTGGGGGGGCCATTCACCCCTCCACTTT

clone size: .
D gene: .
V gene: TRBV21-1
J gene: TRBJ2-2
CDR3 protein: CASRDFRNTGELFF
CDR3 DNA: TGTGCCAGCCGAGACTTCCGGAACACCGGGGAGCTGTTTTTT

clone size: .
D gene: .
V gene: TRBV27
J gene: TRBJ2-2
CDR3 protein: CASSRLTGELFF
CDR3 DNA: TGTGCCAGCAGTAGACTCACCGGGGAGCTGTTTTTT